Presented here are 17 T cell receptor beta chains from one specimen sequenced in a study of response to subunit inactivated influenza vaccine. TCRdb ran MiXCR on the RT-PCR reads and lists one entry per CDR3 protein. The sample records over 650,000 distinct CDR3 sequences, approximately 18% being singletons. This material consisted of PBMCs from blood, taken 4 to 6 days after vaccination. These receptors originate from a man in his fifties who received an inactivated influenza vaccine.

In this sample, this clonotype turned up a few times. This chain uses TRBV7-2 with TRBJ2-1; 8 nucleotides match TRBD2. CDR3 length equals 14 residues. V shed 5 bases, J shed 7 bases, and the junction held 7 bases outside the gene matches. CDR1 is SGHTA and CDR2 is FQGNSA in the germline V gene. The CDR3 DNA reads TGTGCCAGCAGCCTCAGGCAGCGGGGGAATGAGCAGTTCTTC. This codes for CASSLRQRGNEQFF.

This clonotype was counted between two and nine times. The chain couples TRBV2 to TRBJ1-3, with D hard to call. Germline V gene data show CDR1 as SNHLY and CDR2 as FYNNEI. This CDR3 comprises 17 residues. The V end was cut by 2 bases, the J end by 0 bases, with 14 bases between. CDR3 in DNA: TGTGCCAGCAGTGAATCCTGGGCAGCGAGCTCTGGAAACACCATATATTTT. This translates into CASSESWAASSGNTIYF.

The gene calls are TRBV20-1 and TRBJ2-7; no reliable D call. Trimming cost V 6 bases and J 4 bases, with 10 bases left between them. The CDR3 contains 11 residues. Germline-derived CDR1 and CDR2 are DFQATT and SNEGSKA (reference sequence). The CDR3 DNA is TGCAGTGCAAAAATCACTTACGAGCAGTACTTC. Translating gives CSAKITYEQYF.

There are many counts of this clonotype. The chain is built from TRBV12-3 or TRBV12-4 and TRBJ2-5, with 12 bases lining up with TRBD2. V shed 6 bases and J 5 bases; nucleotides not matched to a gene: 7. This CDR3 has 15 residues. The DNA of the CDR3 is TGTGCCAGCAGCCAGACTAGCGGGAGCGATGAGACCCAGTACTTC. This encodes CASSQTSGSDETQYF.

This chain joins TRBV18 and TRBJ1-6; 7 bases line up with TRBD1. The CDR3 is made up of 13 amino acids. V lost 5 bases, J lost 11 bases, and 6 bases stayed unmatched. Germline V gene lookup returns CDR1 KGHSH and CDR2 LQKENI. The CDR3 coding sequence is TGTGCCAGCTCAAGGGACAGAAATACACCCCTCCACTTT. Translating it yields CASSRDRNTPLHF. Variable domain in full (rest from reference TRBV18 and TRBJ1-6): NAGVMQNPRHLVRRRGQEARLRCSPMKGHSHVYWYRQLPEEGLKFMVYLQKENIIDESGMPKERFSAEFPKEGPSILRIQQVVRGDSAAYFCASSRDRNTPLHFGNGTRLTVT.

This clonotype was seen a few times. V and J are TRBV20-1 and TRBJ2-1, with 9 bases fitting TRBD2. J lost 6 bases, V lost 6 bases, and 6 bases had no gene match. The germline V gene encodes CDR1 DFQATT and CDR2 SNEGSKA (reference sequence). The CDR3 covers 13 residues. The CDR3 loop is CSASIAGANEQFF. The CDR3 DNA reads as TGCAGTGCATCAATAGCGGGAGCCAATGAGCAGTTCTTC.

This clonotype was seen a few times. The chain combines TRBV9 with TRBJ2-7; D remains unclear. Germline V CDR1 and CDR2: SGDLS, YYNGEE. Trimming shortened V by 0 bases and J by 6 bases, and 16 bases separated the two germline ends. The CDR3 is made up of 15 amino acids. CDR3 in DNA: TGTGCCAGCAGCGTAGGCCATGGTACCCAGTCCGAGCAGTACTTC. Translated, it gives CASSVGHGTQSEQYF.

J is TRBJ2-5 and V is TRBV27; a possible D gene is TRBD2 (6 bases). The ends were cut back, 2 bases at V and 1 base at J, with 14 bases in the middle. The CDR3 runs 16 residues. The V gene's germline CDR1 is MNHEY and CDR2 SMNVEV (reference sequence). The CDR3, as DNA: TGTGCCAGCAGTTTAATGGCGGGAACGTTCCAAGAGACCCAGTACTTC. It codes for CASSLMAGTFQETQYF.

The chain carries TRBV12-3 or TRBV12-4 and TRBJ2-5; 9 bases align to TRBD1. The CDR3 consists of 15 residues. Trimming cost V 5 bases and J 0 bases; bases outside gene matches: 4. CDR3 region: CASSADRGNQETQYF. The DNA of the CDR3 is TGTGCCAGCAGTGCGGACAGGGGCAACCAAGAGACCCAGTACTTC.

The CDR3: CSARETTSNEQFF. The CDR3 DNA reads as TGCAGTGCTAGAGAAACGACTAGCAATGAGCAGTTCTTC. The chain uses TRBV20-1 and TRBJ2-1, with D possibly being TRBD2 (6 bases). CDR3 size: 13 residues. Germline CDR1 DFQATT, CDR2 SNEGSKA (reference sequence). Trimming removed 0 bases at V and 6 bases at J, with 9 bases between.

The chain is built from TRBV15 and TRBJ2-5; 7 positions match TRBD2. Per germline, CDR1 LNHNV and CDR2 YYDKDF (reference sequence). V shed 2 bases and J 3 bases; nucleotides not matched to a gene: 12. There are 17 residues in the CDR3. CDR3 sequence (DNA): TGTGCCACCAGCAGAAGAGCGGGGCGACTCCCAAAAGAGACCCAGTACTTC. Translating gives CATSRRAGRLPKETQYF. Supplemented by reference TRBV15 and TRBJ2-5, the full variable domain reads DAMVIQNPRYQVTQFGKPVTLSCSQTLNHNVMYWYQQKSSQAPKLLFHYYDKDFNNEADTPDNFQSRRPNTSFCFLDIRSPGLGDTAMYLCATSRRAGRLPKETQYFGPGTRLLVL.

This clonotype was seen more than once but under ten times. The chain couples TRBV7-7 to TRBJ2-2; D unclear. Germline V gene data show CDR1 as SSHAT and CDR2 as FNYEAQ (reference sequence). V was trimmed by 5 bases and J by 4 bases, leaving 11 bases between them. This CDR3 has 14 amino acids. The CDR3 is CASSASSGTGELFF. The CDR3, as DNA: TGTGCCAGCAGCGCCTCTTCGGGCACCGGGGAGCTGTTTTTT.

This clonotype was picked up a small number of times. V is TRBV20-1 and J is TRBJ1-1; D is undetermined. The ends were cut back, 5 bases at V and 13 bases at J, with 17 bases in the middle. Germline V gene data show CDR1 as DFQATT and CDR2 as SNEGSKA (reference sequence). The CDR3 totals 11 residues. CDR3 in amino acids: CSAPSPGQIFF. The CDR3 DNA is TGCAGTGCTCCTTCCCCCGGGCAGATTTTCTTT.

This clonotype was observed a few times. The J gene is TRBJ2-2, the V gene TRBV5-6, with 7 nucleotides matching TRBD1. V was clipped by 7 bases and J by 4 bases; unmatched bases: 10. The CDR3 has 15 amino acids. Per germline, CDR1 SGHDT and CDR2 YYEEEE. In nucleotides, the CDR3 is TGTGCCAGCTCCGGACAGGACCGATTCACCGGGGAGCTGTTTTTT. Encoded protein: CASSGQDRFTGELFF.

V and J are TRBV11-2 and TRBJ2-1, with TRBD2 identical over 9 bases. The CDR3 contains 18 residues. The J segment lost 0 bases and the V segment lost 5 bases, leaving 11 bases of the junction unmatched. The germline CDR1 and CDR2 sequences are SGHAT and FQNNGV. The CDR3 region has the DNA TGTGCCAGCAGCCCTGGACTAGCGACACACCTCTCCTACAATGAGCAGTTCTTC. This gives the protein CASSPGLATHLSYNEQFF. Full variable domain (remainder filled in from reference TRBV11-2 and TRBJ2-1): EAGVAQSPRYKIIEKRQSVAFWCNPISGHATLYWYQQILGQGPKLLIQFQNNGVVDDSQLPKDRFSAERLKGVDSTLKIQPAKLEDSAVYLCASSPGLATHLSYNEQFFGPGTRLTVL.

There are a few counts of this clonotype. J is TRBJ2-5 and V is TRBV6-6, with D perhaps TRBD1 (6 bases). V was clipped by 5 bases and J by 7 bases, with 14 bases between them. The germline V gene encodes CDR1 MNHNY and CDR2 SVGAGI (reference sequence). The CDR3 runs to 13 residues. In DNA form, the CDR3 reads TGTGCCAGCAGTCCCGGGACAATCGTGACCCAGTACTTC. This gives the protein CASSPGTIVTQYF.

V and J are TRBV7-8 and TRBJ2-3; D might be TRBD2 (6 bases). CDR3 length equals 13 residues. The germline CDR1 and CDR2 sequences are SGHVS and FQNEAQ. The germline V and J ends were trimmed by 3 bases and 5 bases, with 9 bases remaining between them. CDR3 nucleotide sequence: TGTGCCAGCAGCTTGGAGGGAAGAGATACGCAGTATTTT. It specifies CASSLEGRDTQYF.